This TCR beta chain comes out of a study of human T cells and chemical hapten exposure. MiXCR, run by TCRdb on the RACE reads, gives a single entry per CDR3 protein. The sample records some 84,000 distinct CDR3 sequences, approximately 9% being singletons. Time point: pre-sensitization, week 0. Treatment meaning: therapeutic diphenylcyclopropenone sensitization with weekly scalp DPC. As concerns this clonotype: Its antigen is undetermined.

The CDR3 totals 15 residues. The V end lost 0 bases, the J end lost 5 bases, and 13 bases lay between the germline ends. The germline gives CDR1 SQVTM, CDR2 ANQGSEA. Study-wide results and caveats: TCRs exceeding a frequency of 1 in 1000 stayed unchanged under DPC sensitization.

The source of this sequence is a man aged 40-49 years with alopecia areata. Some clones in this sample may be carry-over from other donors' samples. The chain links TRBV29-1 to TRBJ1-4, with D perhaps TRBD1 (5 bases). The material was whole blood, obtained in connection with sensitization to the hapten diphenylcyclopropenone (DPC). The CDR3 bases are TGCAGCGTTGAAGATCAAGCAGGGCGGAATGAAAAACTGTTTTTT. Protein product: CSVEDQAGRNEKLFF.